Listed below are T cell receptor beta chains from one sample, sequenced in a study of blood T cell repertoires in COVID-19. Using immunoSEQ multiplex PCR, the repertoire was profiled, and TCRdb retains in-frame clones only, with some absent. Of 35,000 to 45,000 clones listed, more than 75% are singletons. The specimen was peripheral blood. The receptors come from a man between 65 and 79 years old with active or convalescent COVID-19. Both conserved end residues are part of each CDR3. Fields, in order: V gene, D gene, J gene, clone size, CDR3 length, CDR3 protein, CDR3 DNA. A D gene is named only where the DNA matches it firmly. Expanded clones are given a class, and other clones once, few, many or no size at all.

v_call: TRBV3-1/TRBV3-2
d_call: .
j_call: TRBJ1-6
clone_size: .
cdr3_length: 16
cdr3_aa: CASSQGPGGFNSPLHF
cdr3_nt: TGTGCCAGCAGCCAGGGTCCGGGGGGTTTTAATTCACCCCTCCACTTT

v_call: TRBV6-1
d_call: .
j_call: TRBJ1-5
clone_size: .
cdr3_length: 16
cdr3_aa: CASSEARDTSSRPQHF
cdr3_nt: TGTGCCAGCAGTGAAGCTCGGGACACCTCCTCAAGGCCCCAGCATTTT

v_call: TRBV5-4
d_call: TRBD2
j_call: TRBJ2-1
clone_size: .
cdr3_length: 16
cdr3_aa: CASSDQTSGGAYEQFF
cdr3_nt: TGTGCCAGCAGCGATCAGACTAGCGGGGGGGCATATGAGCAGTTCTTC

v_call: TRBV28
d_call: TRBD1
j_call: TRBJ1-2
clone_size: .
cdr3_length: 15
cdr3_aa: CASRSLTGGADGYTF
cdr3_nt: TGTGCCAGCAGGAGCTTAACAGGGGGCGCGGATGGCTACACCTTC

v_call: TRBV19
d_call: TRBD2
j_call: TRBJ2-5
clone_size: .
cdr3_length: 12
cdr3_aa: CASHAGGGTQYF
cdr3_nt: TGTGCCAGCCACGCGGGGGGAGGGACCCAGTACTTC

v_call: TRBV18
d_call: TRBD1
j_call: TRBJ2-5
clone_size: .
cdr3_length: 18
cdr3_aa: CASSARTGQGAFGETQYF
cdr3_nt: TGTGCCAGCTCAGCACGAACGGGACAGGGGGCTTTTGGAGAGACCCAGTACTTC

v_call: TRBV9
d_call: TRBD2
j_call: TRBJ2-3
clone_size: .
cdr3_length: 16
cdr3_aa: CASSVGGGAGADTQYF
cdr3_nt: TGTGCCAGCAGCGTAGGCGGGGGGGCTGGGGCAGATACGCAGTATTTT

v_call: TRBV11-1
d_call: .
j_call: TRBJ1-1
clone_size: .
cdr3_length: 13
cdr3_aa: CASSLRQNTEAFF
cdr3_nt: TGTGCCAGCAGCCTAAGACAGAACACTGAAGCTTTCTTT

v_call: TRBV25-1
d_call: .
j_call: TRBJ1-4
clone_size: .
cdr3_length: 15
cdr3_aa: CASSGSGREGEKLFF
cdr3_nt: TGTGCCAGCAGTGGCTCAGGCAGGGAAGGGGAAAAACTGTTTTTT

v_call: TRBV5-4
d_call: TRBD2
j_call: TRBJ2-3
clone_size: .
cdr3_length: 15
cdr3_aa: CASSSGGPSTDTQYF
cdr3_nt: TGTGCCAGCAGCTCGGGGGGGCCCAGCACAGATACGCAGTATTTT

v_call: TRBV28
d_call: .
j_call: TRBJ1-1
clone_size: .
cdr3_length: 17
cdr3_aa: CASTPQSQGIGNTEAFF
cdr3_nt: TGTGCCAGCACCCCCCAAAGCCAGGGGATTGGGAACACTGAAGCTTTCTTT

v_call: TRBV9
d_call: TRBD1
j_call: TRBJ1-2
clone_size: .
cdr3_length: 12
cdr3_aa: CASSGDRVGYTF
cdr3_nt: TGTGCCAGCAGCGGGGACAGGGTTGGCTACACCTTC

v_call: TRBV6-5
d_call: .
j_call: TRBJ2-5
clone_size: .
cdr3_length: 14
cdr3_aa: CASKVDGGRETQYF
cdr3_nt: TGTGCCAGCAAGGTGGATGGGGGCCGGGAGACCCAGTACTTC

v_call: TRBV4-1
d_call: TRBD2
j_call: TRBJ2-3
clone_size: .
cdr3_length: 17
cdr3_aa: CASSLVGLAGGADTQYF
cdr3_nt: TGCGCCAGCAGCCTCGTGGGACTAGCGGGGGGTGCAGATACGCAGTATTTT

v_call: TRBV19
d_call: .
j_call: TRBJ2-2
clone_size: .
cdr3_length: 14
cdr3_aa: CASIAAGRNGELFF
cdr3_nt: TGTGCCAGCATCGCGGCGGGGCGCAACGGGGAGCTGTTTTTT

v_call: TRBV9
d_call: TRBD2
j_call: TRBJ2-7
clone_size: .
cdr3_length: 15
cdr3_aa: CASSVGLAEVYEQYF
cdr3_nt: TGTGCCAGCAGCGTAGGACTAGCGGAGGTCTACGAGCAGTACTTC

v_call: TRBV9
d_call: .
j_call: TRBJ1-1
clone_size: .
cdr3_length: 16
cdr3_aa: CASSAEGPPPRTEAFF
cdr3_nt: TGTGCCAGCAGTGCCGAGGGTCCCCCACCGAGAACTGAAGCTTTCTTT

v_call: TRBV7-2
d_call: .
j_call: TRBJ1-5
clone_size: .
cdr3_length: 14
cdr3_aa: CASSTRQDRGPQHF
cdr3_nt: TGTGCCAGCAGCACCCGACAGGATAGGGGGCCCCAGCATTTT

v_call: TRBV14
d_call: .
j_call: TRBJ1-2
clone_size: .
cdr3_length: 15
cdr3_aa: CASSPGLTINYGYTF
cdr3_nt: TGTGCCAGCAGCCCGGGACTCACCATCAACTATGGCTACACCTTC

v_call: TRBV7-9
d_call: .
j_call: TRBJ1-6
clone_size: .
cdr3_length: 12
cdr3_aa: CASSPVNSPLHF
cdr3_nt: TGTGCCAGCAGCCCCGTGAATTCACCCCTCCACTTT

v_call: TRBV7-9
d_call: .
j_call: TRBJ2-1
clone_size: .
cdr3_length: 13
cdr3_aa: CASRGGAGNEQFF
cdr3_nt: TGTGCCAGCAGGGGGGGGGCTGGCAATGAGCAGTTCTTC

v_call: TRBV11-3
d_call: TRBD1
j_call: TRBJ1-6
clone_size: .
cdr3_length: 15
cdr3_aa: CASSHRTGRYSPLHF
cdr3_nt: TGTGCCAGCAGCCATAGGACAGGGAGATATTCACCCCTCCACTTT

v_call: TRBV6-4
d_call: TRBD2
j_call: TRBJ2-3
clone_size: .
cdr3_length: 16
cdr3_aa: CASTEVLSGTTDTQYF
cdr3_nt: TGTGCCAGCACCGAGGTACTTAGCGGGACCACAGATACGCAGTATTTT

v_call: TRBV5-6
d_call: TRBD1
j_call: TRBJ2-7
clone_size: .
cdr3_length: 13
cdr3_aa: CASSLLTGGEQYF
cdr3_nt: TGTGCCAGCAGTCTGCTAACAGGGGGCGAGCAGTACTTC

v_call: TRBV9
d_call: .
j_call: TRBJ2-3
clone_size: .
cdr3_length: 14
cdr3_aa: CASSVRLAADTQYF
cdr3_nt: TGTGCCAGCAGCGTAAGGTTAGCGGCAGATACGCAGTATTTT

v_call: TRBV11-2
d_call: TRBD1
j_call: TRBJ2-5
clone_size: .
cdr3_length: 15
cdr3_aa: CASSKQGGHQETQYF
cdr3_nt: TGTGCCAGCAGCAAACAGGGGGGCCATCAAGAGACCCAGTACTTC

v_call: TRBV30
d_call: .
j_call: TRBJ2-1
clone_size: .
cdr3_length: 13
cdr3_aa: CAWSVQRNNEQFF
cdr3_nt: TGTGCCTGGAGTGTACAACGAAACAATGAGCAGTTCTTC

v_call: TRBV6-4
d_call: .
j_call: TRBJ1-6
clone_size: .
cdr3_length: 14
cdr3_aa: CASSSEGGGSPLHF
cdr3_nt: TGTGCCAGCAGTAGCGAGGGAGGTGGTTCACCCCTCCACTTT

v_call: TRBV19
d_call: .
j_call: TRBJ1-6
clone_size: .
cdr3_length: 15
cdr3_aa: CASSIRGQENSPLHF
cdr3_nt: TGTGCCAGTAGTATACGGGGTCAAGAAAATTCACCCCTCCACTTT

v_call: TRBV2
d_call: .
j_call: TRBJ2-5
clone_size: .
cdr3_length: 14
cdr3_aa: CASAVFVSRETQYF
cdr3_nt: TGTGCCAGCGCGGTTTTCGTCAGTCGGGAGACCCAGTACTTC

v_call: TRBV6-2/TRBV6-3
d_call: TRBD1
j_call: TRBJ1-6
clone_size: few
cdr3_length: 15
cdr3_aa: CASSYQQGARSPLHF
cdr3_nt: TGTGCCAGCAGTTACCAACAGGGGGCCCGTTCACCCCTCCACTTT

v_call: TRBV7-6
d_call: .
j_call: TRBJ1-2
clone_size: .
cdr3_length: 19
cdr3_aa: CASSPRRGPYYFSNYGYTF
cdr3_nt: TGTGCCAGCAGCCCAAGGCGGGGCCCCTATTACTTTTCTAACTATGGCTACACCTTC

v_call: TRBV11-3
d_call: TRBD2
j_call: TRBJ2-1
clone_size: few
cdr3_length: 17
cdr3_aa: CASSLGASGGGLDEQFF
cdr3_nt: TGTGCCAGCAGCTTAGGGGCTAGCGGGGGGGGTTTAGATGAGCAGTTCTTC

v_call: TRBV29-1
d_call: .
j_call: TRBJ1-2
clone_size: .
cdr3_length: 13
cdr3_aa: CSVEDQKNYGYTF
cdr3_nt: TGCAGCGTTGAAGACCAGAAAAACTATGGCTACACCTTC

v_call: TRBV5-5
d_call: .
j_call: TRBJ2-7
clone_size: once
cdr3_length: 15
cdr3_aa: CASSPPPTGPYEQYF
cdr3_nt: TGTGCCAGCAGCCCCCCCCCGACAGGACCCTACGAGCAGTACTTC

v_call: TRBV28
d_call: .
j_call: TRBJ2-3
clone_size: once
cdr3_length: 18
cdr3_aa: CASSLVLQGSLSTDTQYF
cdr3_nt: TGTGCCAGCAGTTTAGTTTTACAGGGCTCACTTAGCACAGATACGCAGTATTTT

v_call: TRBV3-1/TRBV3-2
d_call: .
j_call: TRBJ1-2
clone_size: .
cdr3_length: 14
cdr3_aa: CASSQDHGSYGYTF
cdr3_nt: TGTGCCAGCAGCCAAGACCATGGCTCTTATGGCTACACCTTC

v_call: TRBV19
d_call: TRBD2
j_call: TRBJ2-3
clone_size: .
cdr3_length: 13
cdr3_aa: CASLGLAGSGQYF
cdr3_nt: TGTGCCAGTCTCGGACTAGCGGGGAGCGGGCAGTATTTT

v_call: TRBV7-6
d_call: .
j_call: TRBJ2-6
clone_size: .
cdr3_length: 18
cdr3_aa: CASSLDLAGAGGANVLTF
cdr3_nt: TGTGCCAGCAGCTTAGATCTGGCAGGGGCGGGCGGGGCCAACGTCCTGACTTTC

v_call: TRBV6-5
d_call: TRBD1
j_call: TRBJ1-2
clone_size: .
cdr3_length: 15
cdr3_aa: CASSYQHQGAEGYTF
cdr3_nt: TGTGCCAGCAGTTACCAACATCAGGGGGCGGAGGGCTACACCTTC

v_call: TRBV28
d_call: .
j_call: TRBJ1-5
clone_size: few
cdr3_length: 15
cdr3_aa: CASKRPRVTRQPQHF
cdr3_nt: TGTGCCAGCAAGAGGCCCAGGGTAACCCGACAGCCCCAGCATTTT

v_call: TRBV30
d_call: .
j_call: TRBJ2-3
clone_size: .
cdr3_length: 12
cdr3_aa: CAWGPQGDTQYF
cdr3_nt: TGTGCCTGGGGACCTCAGGGAGATACGCAGTATTTT

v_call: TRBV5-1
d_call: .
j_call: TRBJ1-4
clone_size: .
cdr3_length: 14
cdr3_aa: CASSLAGDSEKLFF
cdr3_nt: TGCGCCAGCAGCTTGGCAGGAGACAGTGAAAAACTGTTTTTT

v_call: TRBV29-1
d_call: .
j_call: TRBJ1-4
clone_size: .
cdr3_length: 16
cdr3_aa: CSVEDSRAGINEKLFF
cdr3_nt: TGCAGCGTTGAAGATTCCCGGGCAGGGATTAATGAAAAACTGTTTTTT

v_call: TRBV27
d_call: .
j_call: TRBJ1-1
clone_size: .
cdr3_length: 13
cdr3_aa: CASTLIGGTEAFF
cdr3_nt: TGTGCCAGCACCTTAATAGGGGGCACTGAAGCTTTCTTT

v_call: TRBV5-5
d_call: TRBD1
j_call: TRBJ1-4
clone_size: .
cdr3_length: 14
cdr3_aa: CASRRDRTYEKLFF
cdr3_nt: TGTGCCAGCAGAAGGGACAGAACGTATGAAAAACTGTTTTTT

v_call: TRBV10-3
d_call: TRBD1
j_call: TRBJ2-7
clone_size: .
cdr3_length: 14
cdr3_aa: CAISADRGRDEQYF
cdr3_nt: TGTGCCATCAGCGCCGACAGGGGACGGGACGAGCAGTACTTC

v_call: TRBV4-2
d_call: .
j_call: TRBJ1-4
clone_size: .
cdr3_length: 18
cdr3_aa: CASSQDTGTFATNEKLFF
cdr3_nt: TGTGCCAGCAGCCAAGACACAGGAACCTTTGCAACTAATGAAAAACTGTTTTTT

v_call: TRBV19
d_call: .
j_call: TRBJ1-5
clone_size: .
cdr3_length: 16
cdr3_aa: CASSPGVQVNNQPQHF
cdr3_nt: TGTGCCAGTAGCCCCGGCGTACAGGTCAATAATCAGCCCCAGCATTTT

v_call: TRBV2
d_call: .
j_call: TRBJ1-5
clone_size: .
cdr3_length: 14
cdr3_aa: CASSDSQGNQPQHF
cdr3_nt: TGTGCCAGCAGTGATTCCCAGGGCAATCAGCCCCAGCATTTT

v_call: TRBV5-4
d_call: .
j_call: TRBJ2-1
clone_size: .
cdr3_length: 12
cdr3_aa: CASSSGWDEQFF
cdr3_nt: TGTGCCAGCAGCTCAGGTTGGGATGAGCAGTTCTTC

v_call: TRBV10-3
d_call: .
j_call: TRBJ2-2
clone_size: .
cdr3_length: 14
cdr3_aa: CAITQGLYTGELFF
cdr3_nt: TGTGCCATCACCCAGGGGCTATACACCGGGGAGCTGTTTTTT

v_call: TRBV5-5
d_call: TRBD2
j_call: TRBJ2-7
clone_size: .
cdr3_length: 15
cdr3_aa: CASSSTSGVPYEQYF
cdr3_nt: TGTGCCAGCAGCTCAACTAGCGGGGTACCCTACGAGCAGTACTTC

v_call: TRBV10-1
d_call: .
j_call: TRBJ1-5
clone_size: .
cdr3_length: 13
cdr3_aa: CASSTPSNQPQHF
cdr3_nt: TGCGCCAGCAGTACACCTAGCAATCAGCCCCAGCATTTT

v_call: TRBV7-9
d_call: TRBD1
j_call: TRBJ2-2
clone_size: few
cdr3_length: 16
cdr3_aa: CASSFVQGMNTGELFF
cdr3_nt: TGTGCCAGCAGCTTTGTACAGGGGATGAACACCGGGGAGCTGTTTTTT

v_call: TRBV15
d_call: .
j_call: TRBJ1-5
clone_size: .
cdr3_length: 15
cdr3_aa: CATSRAGARNQPQHF
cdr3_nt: TGTGCCACCAGCAGGGCGGGGGCGCGCAATCAGCCCCAGCATTTT

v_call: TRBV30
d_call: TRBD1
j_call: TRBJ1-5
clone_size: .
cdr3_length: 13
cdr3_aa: CAWGDREGQPQHF
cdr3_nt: TGTGCCTGGGGTGACAGGGAAGGTCAGCCCCAGCATTTT

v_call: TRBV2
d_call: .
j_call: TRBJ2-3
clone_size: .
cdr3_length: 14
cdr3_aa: CASRGDSRTDTQYF
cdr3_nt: TGTGCCAGCAGGGGGGACTCCCGCACAGATACGCAGTATTTT